The rows below give T cell receptor beta chains drawn from one sample of a study of shared clonotypes between healthy human individuals. Clones were sequenced by immunoSEQ multiplex PCR, and TCRdb holds only the in-frame ones, with some missing. Of 2 million to 2.5 million clones listed, around 95% were seen once; the top ten hold roughly 0.13%. Source material: naive CD4+ T cells sorted from blood. The origin of the receptors is a man between 18 and 29 years old in good health. Both conserved end residues are part of each CDR3. A D gene is named only where the DNA matches it firmly. Size is stated for part of the rows, as once, few or many counts, or as a class when the clone is expanded.

d_call	v_call	clone_size	j_call	cdr3_nt	cdr3_aa
.	TRBV9	once	TRBJ2-3	TGTGCCAGCAGCCCGCGGGATCTTGACCCCCGCACAGATACGCAGTATTTT	CASSPRDLDPRTDTQYF
.	TRBV5-1	once	TRBJ2-3	TGCGCCAGCAGCTTTGGAGCGGCCCTCGCGGATACGCAGTATTTT	CASSFGAALADTQYF
.	TRBV19	.	TRBJ1-2	TGTGCCAGTAGTATATTGCTATCTAACTATGGCTACACCTTC	CASSILLSNYGYTF
.	TRBV28	.	TRBJ1-1	TGTGCCAGCAGTTTACCCGCTCTGGGCACTGAAGCTTTCTTT	CASSLPALGTEAFF
TRBD1	TRBV18	.	TRBJ1-2	TGTGCCAGCTCATATGGACAGGGGGCGTATGGCTACACCTTC	CASSYGQGAYGYTF
.	TRBV6-6	once	TRBJ2-3	TGTGCCAGCAGTCCCTGGCCCGGGACTGCCACAGATACGCAGTATTTT	CASSPWPGTATDTQYF
.	TRBV30	once	TRBJ2-7	TGTGCCTGGAGTCCACCCAGGGGACATCAGTACTTC	CAWSPPRGHQYF
.	TRBV5-1	.	TRBJ1-4	TGCGCCAGCAGCTGGGGGACAACAACTAATGAAAAACTGTTTTTT	CASSWGTTTNEKLFF
TRBD2	TRBV28	.	TRBJ2-5	TGTGCCAGCAGTTTGTCACTAGCGGGGATGGAGACCCAGTACTTC	CASSLSLAGMETQYF
.	TRBV28	.	TRBJ2-1	TGTGCCAGCAGGAGCACAGGGAGAAAATACAATGAGCAGTTCTTC	CASRSTGRKYNEQFF
.	TRBV27	.	TRBJ1-2	TGTGCCAGCAGAGAGGGGCAAGGCTATGGCTACACCTTC	CASREGQGYGYTF
.	TRBV2	.	TRBJ1-5	TGTGCCAGCAGTGAGCTGGAGGGTCAGCCCCAGCATTTT	CASSELEGQPQHF
.	TRBV5-1	.	TRBJ2-1	TGCGCCAGCAGCGGGAGACTTAGAAGTAGCAATGAGCAGTTCTTC	CASSGRLRSSNEQFF
.	TRBV9	.	TRBJ2-1	TGTGCCAGCAGCGTAGAAGTAGCGGCGAGACAATACAATGAGCAGTTCTTC	CASSVEVAARQYNEQFF
.	TRBV10-3	once	TRBJ1-3	TGTGCCATCAGTGACCGCAGGGGCGCTTCTGGAAACACCATATATTTT	CAISDRRGASGNTIYF
TRBD2	TRBV7-2	once	TRBJ2-7	TGTGCCAGCAGCTTAGCGGCCGGGACTAGCGGGAGGGCCGCATCCTACGAGCAGTACTTC	CASSLAAGTSGRAASYEQYF